This T cell receptor beta chain is drawn from a study of T cells after yellow fever vaccination. Ten or more counts support this clonotype. Its antigen is as yet unknown. The trim removed 4 bases at V and 11 bases at J, leaving 5 bases unmatched. Germline CDR1 LGHNA, CDR2 YNFKEQ. The CDR3 contains 12 residues. One entry per CDR3 protein, called by TCRdb with MiXCR from the 5' RACE reads. Of 29,000 or so distinct CDR3 sequences listed, over 4.5% were seen once; the top ten hold about 40%. Overall study results and limits: Booster sampling recovered most clones from primary vaccination (96% CD4, 80% to 90% CD8). Few clonotypes appeared in both CD4 and CD8 compartments.

The TCR sequence derives from a man in his thirties or forties who received the YFV17D yellow fever vaccine. The sample in question was CD8+ T cells sorted from PBMCs, obtained 10 days after the yellow fever booster vaccination. The V and J genes are TRBV4-2 and TRBJ2-1; TRBD2 matches 7 bases. This CDR3 reads CASSPGGVQQFF. The CDR3 DNA sequence: TGTGCCAGCAGCCCGGGGGGTGTTCAGCAGTTCTTC.